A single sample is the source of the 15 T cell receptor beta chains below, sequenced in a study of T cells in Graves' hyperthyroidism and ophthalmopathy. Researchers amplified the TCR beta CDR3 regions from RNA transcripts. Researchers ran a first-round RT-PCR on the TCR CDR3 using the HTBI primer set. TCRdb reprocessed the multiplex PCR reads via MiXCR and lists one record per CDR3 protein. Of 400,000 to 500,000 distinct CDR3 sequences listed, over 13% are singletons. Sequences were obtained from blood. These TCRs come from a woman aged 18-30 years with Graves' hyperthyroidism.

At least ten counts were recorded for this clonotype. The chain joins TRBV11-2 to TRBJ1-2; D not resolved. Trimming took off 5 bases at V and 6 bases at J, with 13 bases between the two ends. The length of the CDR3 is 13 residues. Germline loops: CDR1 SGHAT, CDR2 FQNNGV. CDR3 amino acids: CASSPRLADGYTF. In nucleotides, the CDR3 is TGTGCCAGCAGCCCCAGACTGGCCGATGGCTACACCTTC.

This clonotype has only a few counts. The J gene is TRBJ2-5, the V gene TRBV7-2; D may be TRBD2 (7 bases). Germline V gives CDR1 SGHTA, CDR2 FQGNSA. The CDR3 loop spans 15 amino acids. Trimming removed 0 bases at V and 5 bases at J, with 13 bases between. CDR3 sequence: CASSLAGGGSETQYF. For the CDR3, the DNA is TGTGCCAGCAGCTTAGCGGGAGGGGGGTCGGAGACCCAGTACTTC.

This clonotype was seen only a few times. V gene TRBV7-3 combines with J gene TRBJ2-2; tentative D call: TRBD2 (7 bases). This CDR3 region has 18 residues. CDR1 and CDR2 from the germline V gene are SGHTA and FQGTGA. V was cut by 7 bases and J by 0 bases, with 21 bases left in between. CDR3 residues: CASTPQKGRGANTGELFF. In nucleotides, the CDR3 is TGTGCCAGCACGCCTCAGAAAGGGAGGGGGGCGAACACCGGGGAGCTGTTTTTT.

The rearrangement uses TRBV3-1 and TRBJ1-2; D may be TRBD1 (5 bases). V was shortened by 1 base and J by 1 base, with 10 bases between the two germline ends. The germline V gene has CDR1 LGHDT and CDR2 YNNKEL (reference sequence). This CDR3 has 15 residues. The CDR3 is CASSQAGGRNYGYTF. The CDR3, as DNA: TGTGCCAGCAGCCAAGCCGGGGGACGTAACTATGGCTACACCTTC. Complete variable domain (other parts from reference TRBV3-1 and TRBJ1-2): DTAVSQTPKYLVTQMGNDKSIKCEQNLGHDTMYWYKQDSKKFLKIMFSYNNKELIINETVPNRFSPKSPDKAHLNLHINSLELGDSAVYFCASSQAGGRNYGYTFGSGTRLTVV.

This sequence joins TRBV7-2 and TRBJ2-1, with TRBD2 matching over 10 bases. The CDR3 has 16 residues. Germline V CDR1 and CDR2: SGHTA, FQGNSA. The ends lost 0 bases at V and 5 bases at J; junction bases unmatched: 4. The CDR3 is CASSLARTSGNNEQFF. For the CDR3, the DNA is TGTGCCAGCAGCTTAGCCCGGACTAGCGGCAACAATGAGCAGTTCTTC.

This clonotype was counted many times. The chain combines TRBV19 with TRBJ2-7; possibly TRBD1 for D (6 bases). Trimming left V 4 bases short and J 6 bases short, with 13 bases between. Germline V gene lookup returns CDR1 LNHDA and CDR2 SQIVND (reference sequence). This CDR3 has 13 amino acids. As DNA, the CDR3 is TGTGCCAGTAGTACCCGACAGGATTCCGAGCAGTACTTC. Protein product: CASSTRQDSEQYF.

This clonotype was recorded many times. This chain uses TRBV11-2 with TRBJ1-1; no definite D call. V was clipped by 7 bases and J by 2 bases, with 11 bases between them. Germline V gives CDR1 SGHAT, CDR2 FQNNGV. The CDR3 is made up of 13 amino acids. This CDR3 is CASMLAGNTEAFF. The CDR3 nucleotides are TGTGCCAGCATGCTGGCGGGTAACACTGAAGCTTTCTTT.

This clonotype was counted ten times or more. The CDR3 DNA sequence: TGTGCCAGCAGCTTTGAAGGGACGGGCTATGGCTACACCTTC. Protein: CASSFEGTGYGYTF. The chain links TRBV7-8 to TRBJ1-2, with D possibly TRBD1 on 5 matching bases. Trimming stripped 3 bases from V and 4 bases from J, with 12 bases between. Germline CDR1 reads SGHVS; CDR2 reads FQNEAQ. The CDR3 contains 14 residues.

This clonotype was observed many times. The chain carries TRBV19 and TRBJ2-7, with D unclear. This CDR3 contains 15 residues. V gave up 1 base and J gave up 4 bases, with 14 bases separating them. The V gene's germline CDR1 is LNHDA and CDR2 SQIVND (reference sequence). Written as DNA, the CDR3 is TGTGCCAGTAGTATAGGGACCGAACCCCTGTACGAGCAGTACTTC. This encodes CASSIGTEPLYEQYF. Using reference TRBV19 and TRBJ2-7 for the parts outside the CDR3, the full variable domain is DGGITQSPKYLFRKEGQNVTLSCEQNLNHDAMYWYRQDPGQGLRLIYYSQIVNDFQKGDIAEGYSVSREKKESFPLTVTSAQKNPTAFYLCASSIGTEPLYEQYFGPGTRLTVT.

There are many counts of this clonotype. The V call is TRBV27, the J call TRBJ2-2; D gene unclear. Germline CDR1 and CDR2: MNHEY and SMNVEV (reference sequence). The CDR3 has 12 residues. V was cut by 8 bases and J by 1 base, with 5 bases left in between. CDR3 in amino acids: CASGLNTGELFF. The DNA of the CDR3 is TGTGCCAGCGGTCTGAACACCGGGGAGCTGTTTTTT.

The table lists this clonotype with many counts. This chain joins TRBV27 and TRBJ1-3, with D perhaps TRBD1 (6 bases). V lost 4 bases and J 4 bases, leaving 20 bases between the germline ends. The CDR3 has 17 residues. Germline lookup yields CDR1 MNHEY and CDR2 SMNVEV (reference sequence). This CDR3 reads CASSSDQPDRTGNTIYF. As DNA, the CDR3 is TGTGCCAGCAGTTCCGACCAACCAGACAGGACCGGAAACACCATATATTTT.

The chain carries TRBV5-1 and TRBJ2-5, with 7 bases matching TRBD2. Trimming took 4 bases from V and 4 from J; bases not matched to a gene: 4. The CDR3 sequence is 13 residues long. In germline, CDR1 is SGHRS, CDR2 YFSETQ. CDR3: CASSKGRGETQYF. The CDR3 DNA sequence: TGCGCCAGCAGCAAAGGGAGGGGAGAGACCCAGTACTTC.

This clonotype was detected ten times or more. CDR3: CASSIGGRGYTF. The DNA for the CDR3 is TGTGCCAGTAGTATAGGGGGCCGTGGCTACACCTTC. This rearrangement joins TRBV19 to TRBJ1-2; a weak D match, TRBD1 (5 bases). This CDR3 region has 12 residues. Germline V gives CDR1 LNHDA, CDR2 SQIVND (reference sequence). The V and J ends lost 1 base and 7 bases respectively, with 7 bases between them.

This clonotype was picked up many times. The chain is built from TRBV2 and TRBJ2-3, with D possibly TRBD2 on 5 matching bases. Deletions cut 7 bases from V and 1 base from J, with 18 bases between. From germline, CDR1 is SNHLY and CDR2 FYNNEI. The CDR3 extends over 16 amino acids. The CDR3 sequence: CASTITWESGTDTQYF. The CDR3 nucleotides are TGTGCCAGCACAATCACTTGGGAGTCTGGCACAGATACGCAGTATTTT.

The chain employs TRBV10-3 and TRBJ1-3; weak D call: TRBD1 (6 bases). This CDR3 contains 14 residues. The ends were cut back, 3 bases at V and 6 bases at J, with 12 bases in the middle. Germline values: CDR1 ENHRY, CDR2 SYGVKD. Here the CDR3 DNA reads TGTGCCATCAGTGACCGACAGGATGAAAACACCATATATTTT. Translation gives CAISDRQDENTIYF.